The rows below give T cell receptor beta chains drawn from one sample of a study of T cell changes during pregnancy in multiple sclerosis. Only in-frame clones appear in the TCRdb table, and some are missing; sequencing was by immunoSEQ multiplex PCR. The sample gives about 94,000 clones, over 85% of which show up once; almost 1% is in the top ten. Material: peripheral blood, obtained after pregnancy. Source of these receptors: a female donor with multiple sclerosis, enrolled in a pregnancy study. CDR3s include the opening cysteine and the closing phenylalanine or tryptophan. Fields, in order: V gene, CDR3 length, clone size, D gene, J gene, CDR3 protein, CDR3 DNA. A D gene is named only where the DNA matches it firmly. The listing skips clone size in some rows; elsewhere it reads once, few, many or a size class.

v_gene: TRBV2
len: 15
abundance: .
d_gene: TRBD2
j_gene: TRBJ2-7
CDR3aa: CASSIPTTSAYEQYF
CDR3nt: TGTGCCAGCAGTATTCCGACGACTAGCGCCTACGAGCAGTACTTC

v_gene: TRBV14
len: 15
abundance: .
d_gene: TRBD1
j_gene: TRBJ1-2
CDR3aa: CASSQTGGVGYGYTF
CDR3nt: TGTGCCAGCAGCCAAACAGGGGGCGTCGGCTATGGCTACACCTTC

v_gene: TRBV5-1
len: 14
abundance: .
d_gene: .
j_gene: TRBJ1-2
CDR3aa: CASSLVGGIHGYTF
CDR3nt: TGCGCCAGCAGCTTGGTGGGGGGTATCCATGGCTACACCTTC

v_gene: TRBV5-1
len: 15
abundance: .
d_gene: .
j_gene: TRBJ2-1
CDR3aa: CASREPGLSINEQFF
CDR3nt: TGCGCCAGCAGAGAACCGGGACTCTCAATAAATGAGCAGTTCTTC

v_gene: TRBV14
len: 15
abundance: .
d_gene: .
j_gene: TRBJ2-5
CDR3aa: CASSQFRTVQETQYF
CDR3nt: TGTGCCAGCAGCCAGTTCCGGACAGTCCAAGAGACCCAGTACTTC

v_gene: TRBV7-8
len: 19
abundance: .
d_gene: .
j_gene: TRBJ2-6
CDR3aa: CASSSNRDIASLGANVLTF
CDR3nt: TGTGCCAGCAGCTCGAACCGGGACATAGCGTCTCTCGGGGCCAACGTCCTGACTTTC

v_gene: TRBV28
len: 16
abundance: .
d_gene: .
j_gene: TRBJ2-1
CDR3aa: CASSLFEGGSYNEQFF
CDR3nt: TGTGCCAGCAGTTTATTCGAGGGGGGGTCCTACAATGAGCAGTTCTTC

v_gene: TRBV28
len: 17
abundance: .
d_gene: TRBD2
j_gene: TRBJ2-3
CDR3aa: CASSLWGLAGVTDTQYF
CDR3nt: TGTGCCAGCAGTTTATGGGGACTAGCGGGAGTCACAGATACGCAGTATTTT

v_gene: TRBV30
len: 15
abundance: .
d_gene: .
j_gene: TRBJ1-3
CDR3aa: CAWRGRTFSGNTIYF
CDR3nt: TGTGCCTGGAGGGGCAGGACATTCTCTGGAAACACCATATATTTT

v_gene: TRBV7-9
len: 17
abundance: .
d_gene: TRBD2
j_gene: TRBJ2-1
CDR3aa: CASSLMGSGSSYNEQFF
CDR3nt: TGTGCCAGCAGCTTAATGGGTAGCGGGAGCTCCTACAATGAGCAGTTCTTC

v_gene: TRBV2
len: 15
abundance: .
d_gene: .
j_gene: TRBJ2-7
CDR3aa: CASSEGPPESYEQYF
CDR3nt: TGTGCCAGCAGTGAAGGCCCCCCGGAGTCCTACGAGCAGTACTTC

v_gene: TRBV11-2
len: 16
abundance: .
d_gene: TRBD2
j_gene: TRBJ2-7
CDR3aa: CASSFTSGGVPYEQYF
CDR3nt: TGTGCCAGCAGCTTCACTTCTGGGGGGGTCCCCTACGAGCAGTACTTC

v_gene: TRBV5-6
len: 18
abundance: .
d_gene: .
j_gene: TRBJ2-1
CDR3aa: CASSRRGTGEVSYNEQFF
CDR3nt: TGTGCCAGCAGCCGAAGAGGGACGGGGGAAGTCTCCTACAATGAGCAGTTCTTC

v_gene: TRBV2
len: 13
abundance: once
d_gene: .
j_gene: TRBJ2-1
CDR3aa: CASKMRSYNEQFF
CDR3nt: TGTGCCAGCAAGATGAGGTCCTACAATGAGCAGTTCTTC

v_gene: TRBV18
len: 14
abundance: .
d_gene: TRBD1
j_gene: TRBJ2-7
CDR3aa: CASSPQGANGEQYF
CDR3nt: TGTGCCAGCTCACCACAGGGGGCCAATGGCGAGCAGTACTTC

v_gene: TRBV27
len: 12
abundance: .
d_gene: TRBD2
j_gene: TRBJ2-5
CDR3aa: CASKREGETQYF
CDR3nt: TGTGCCAGCAAGAGGGAGGGGGAGACCCAGTACTTC

v_gene: TRBV19
len: 13
abundance: few
d_gene: .
j_gene: TRBJ1-1
CDR3aa: CASRNSLVTEAFF
CDR3nt: TGTGCCAGTAGGAACTCCTTGGTGACTGAAGCTTTCTTT

v_gene: TRBV10-3
len: 13
abundance: .
d_gene: .
j_gene: TRBJ2-3
CDR3aa: CAISVGAADTQYF
CDR3nt: TGTGCCATCAGTGTGGGGGCCGCAGATACGCAGTATTTT

v_gene: TRBV7-9
len: 14
abundance: .
d_gene: TRBD2
j_gene: TRBJ2-7
CDR3aa: CATRKGEGPKTQYF
CDR3nt: TGTGCGACGCGAAAAGGGGAGGGACCCAAGACACAGTACTTC

v_gene: TRBV6-6
len: 15
abundance: .
d_gene: TRBD1
j_gene: TRBJ2-7
CDR3aa: CASSYSGDRGGKQYF
CDR3nt: TGTGCCAGCAGTTACTCGGGGGACAGGGGGGGCAAGCAGTACTTC

v_gene: TRBV7-9
len: 15
abundance: .
d_gene: TRBD2
j_gene: TRBJ2-3
CDR3aa: CASSPRGKEADTQYF
CDR3nt: TGTGCCAGCAGCCCGCGGGGGAAAGAAGCAGATACGCAGTATTTT

v_gene: TRBV9
len: 14
abundance: .
d_gene: TRBD2
j_gene: TRBJ2-1
CDR3aa: CASSVNSGSHEQFF
CDR3nt: TGTGCCAGCAGCGTGAACAGCGGGAGTCATGAGCAGTTCTTC

v_gene: TRBV18
len: 17
abundance: .
d_gene: TRBD2
j_gene: TRBJ2-3
CDR3aa: CASSPPKVAGVTDTQYF
CDR3nt: TGTGCCAGCTCACCACCGAAGGTAGCGGGAGTTACAGATACGCAGTATTTT

v_gene: TRBV7-6
len: 15
abundance: .
d_gene: TRBD2
j_gene: TRBJ2-1
CDR3aa: CASSLGLAGRNEQFF
CDR3nt: TGTGCCAGCAGCTTAGGACTAGCGGGACGGAATGAGCAGTTCTTC

v_gene: TRBV7-7
len: 13
abundance: once
d_gene: .
j_gene: TRBJ2-3
CDR3aa: CASSPTRGDTQYF
CDR3nt: TGTGCCAGCAGCCCAACACGAGGGGATACGCAGTATTTT

v_gene: TRBV10-2
len: 13
abundance: .
d_gene: .
j_gene: TRBJ2-1
CDR3aa: CASSGSSYNEQFF
CDR3nt: TGCGCCAGCAGCGGGAGCTCCTACAATGAGCAGTTCTTC

v_gene: TRBV9
len: 16
abundance: .
d_gene: .
j_gene: TRBJ2-1
CDR3aa: CASSVSPGSGVSEQFF
CDR3nt: TGTGCCAGCAGCGTTTCCCCGGGGTCGGGAGTTAGTGAGCAGTTCTTC

v_gene: TRBV2
len: 13
abundance: .
d_gene: TRBD2
j_gene: TRBJ2-5
CDR3aa: CASISGREGTQYF
CDR3nt: TGTGCCAGCATCAGCGGGAGGGAAGGGACCCAGTACTTC